This T cell receptor (beta chain) emerged from a study of T cell responses to AZD1222 COVID-19 vaccine. Profiled with immunoSEQ multiplex PCR; TCRdb holds only in-frame clones, not every one. The sample consists of 50,000 to 70,000 clones, around 85% of them appearing once. This CDR3 region has 14 residues. V lost 2 bases, J lost 2 bases, and 9 bases lay in between. The germline gives CDR1 MDHEN, CDR2 SYDVKM. The source material was peripheral blood, sampled on day 0 of MenACWY control vaccination. This sequence joins TRBV28 and TRBJ1-2, with D uncertain. The origin of this receptor is an adult in good health. CDR3 coding DNA: TGTGCCAGCAGTTTAGGTTTAGGGAACTATGGCTACACCTTC. It codes for CASSLGLGNYGYTF.